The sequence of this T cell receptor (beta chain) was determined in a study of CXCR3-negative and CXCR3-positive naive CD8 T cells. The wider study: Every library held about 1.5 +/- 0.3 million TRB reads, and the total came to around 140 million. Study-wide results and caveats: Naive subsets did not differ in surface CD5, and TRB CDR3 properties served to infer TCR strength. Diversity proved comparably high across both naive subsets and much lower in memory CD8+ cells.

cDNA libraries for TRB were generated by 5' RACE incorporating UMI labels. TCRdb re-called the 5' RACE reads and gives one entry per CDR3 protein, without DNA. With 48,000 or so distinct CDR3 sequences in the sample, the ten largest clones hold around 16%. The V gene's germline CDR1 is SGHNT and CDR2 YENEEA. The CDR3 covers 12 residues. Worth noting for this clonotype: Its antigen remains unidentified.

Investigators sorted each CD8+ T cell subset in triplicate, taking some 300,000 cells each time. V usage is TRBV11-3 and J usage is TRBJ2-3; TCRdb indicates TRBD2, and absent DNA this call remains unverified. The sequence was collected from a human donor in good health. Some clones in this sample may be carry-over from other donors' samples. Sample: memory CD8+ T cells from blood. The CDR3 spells CASSGLSDTQYF. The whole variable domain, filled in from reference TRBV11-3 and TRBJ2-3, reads EAGVVQSPRYKIIEKKQPVAFWCNPISGHNTLYWYLQNLGQGPELLIRYENEEAVDDSQLPKDRFSAERLKGVDSTLKIQPAELGDSAVYLCASSGLSDTQYFGPGTRLTVL.